The entry that follows covers one TCR beta chain sequence. No antigen is known for it. Deletions cut 2 bases from V and 1 base from J, with 9 bases between. Germline CDR1 SGHTS, CDR2 YDEGEE. The CDR3 length is 14 residues. Naive-designated CD8 cells lacked CD45RO, were positively enriched for CCR7, and omitted terminally differentiated effector memory CD45RA+ cells. TCRdb's copy holds only in-frame clones and misses some; the assay was immunoSEQ multiplex PCR. The data contain roughly 2.1 million clones, roughly 91% of them seen just once; the ten biggest clones take up about 1.8%. This record belongs to a study of shared clonotypes between healthy human individuals. Study-wide results and caveats: The generation probabilities recorded for non-shared clonotypes fell below those of clonotypes shared by all four donors.

V usage is TRBV5-8 and J usage is TRBJ1-1; D is ambiguous. The source material was naive CD8+ T cells from PBMCs. The source of this sequence is a young man in good health. Some clones in this sample may be carry-over from other donors' samples. The CDR3 is CASSFLQSNTEAFF. The CDR3 DNA is TGTGCCAGCAGCTTTCTGCAATCGAACACTGAAGCTTTCTTT.